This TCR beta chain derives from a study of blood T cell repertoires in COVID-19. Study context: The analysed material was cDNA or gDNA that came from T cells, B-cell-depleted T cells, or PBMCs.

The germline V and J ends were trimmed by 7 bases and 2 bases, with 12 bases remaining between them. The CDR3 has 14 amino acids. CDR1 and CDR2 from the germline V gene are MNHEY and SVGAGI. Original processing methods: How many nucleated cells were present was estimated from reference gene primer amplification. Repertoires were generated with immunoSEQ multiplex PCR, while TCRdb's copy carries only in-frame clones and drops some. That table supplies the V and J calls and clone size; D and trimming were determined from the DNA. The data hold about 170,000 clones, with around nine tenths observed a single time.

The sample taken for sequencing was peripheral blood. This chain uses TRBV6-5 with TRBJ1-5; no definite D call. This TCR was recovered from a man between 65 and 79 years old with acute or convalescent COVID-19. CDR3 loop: CASKWSVGNQPQHF. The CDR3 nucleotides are TGTGCCAGCAAATGGAGTGTCGGCAATCAGCCCCAGCATTTT.